These 3 T cell receptor beta chains share one sample of origin, sequenced in a study of circulating tumor DNA in untreated peripheral T-cell lymphoma. Sequencing was performed with immunoSEQ multiplex PCR; in TCRdb, only in-frame clones are kept and a portion is missing. Of about 8,900 clones listed, nearly 85% are singletons. Sequenced: tumor tissue. These receptor sequences come from a human donor with peripheral T-cell lymphoma.

The rearrangement joins TRBV11-3 to TRBJ1-1; D unresolved. Trimming took 4 bases from V and 3 from J, leaving 12 bases between them. Germline CDR1 SGHNT, CDR2 YENEEA. The CDR3 extends over 14 amino acids. DNA for the CDR3: TGTGCCAGCAGCTCCCAGAGGGTGGACACTGAAGCTTTCTTT. It translates to CASSSQRVDTEAFF.

This chain uses TRBV11-3 with TRBJ1-5; no firm D call. CDR3 length: 15 amino acids. V gave up 5 bases and J gave up 4 bases, with 15 bases separating them. Germline CDR1 is SGHNT and CDR2 is YENEEA. The CDR3, as DNA: TGTGCCAGCAGCCCTCGAGGTTCCCCTAATCAGCCCCAGCATTTT. Protein sequence: CASSPRGSPNQPQHF.

V gene TRBV10-2 combines with J gene TRBJ2-1; 11 positions match TRBD1. The CDR3 is 15 amino acids. The V segment lost 7 bases and the J segment 8 bases; nucleotides outside the gene matches: 10. The germline gives CDR1 WSHSY, CDR2 SAAADI. Written as DNA, the CDR3 is TGCGCCAGCACTAACGGACAGGGGGCTTGGGATGAGCAGTTCTTC. The encoded protein is CASTNGQGAWDEQFF.